This T cell receptor (beta chain) was profiled in a study of blood T cell repertoires in COVID-19. On the study more broadly: Samples taken during acute and convalescent COVID-19 were collected in the United States, Italy and Spain.

The V gene's germline CDR1 is MDHEN and CDR2 SYDVKM. After removal of 7 bases from V and 10 bases from J, the junction contained 7 bases not matched to a gene. The CDR3 consists of 11 residues. Produced via immunoSEQ multiplex PCR; TCRdb's table is partial and in-frame only. The table records 90,000 or so clones, more than 70% of them present only once. This clonotype originated in a man between 60 and 75 years old with acute or convalescent COVID-19. The chain employs TRBV28 and TRBJ2-7; 7 nucleotides align to TRBD1. The sequenced sample was peripheral blood. The CDR3 DNA reads TGTGCCAGCAACGCAGGGACAGACCAGTACTTC. This gives the protein CASNAGTDQYF.